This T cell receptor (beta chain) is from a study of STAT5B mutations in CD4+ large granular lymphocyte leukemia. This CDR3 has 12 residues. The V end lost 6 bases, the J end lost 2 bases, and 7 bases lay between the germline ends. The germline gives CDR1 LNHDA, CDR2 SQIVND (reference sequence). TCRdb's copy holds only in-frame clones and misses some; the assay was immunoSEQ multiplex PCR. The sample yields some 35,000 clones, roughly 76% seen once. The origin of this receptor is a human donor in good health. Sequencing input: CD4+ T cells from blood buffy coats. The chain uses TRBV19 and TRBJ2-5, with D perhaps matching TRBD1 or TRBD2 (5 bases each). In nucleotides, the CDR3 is TGTGCCAGTAGGGGACGGCAAGAGACCCAGTACTTC. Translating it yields CASRGRQETQYF.